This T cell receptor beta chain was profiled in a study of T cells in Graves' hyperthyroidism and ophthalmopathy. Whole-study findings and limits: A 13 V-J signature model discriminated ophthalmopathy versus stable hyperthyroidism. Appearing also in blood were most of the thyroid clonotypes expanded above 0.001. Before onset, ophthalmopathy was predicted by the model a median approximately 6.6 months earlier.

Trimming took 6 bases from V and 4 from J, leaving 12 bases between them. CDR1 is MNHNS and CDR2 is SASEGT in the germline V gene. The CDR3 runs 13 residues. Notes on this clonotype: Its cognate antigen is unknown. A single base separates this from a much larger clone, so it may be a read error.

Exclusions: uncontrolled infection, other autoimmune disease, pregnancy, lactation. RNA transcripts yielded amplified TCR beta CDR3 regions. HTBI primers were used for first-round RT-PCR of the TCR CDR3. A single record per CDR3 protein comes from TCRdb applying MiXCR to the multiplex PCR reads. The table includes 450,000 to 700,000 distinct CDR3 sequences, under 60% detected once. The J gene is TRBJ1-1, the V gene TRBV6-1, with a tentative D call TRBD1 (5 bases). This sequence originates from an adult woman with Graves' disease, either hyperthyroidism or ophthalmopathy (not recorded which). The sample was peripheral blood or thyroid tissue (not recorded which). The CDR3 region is CASSSLRGTEAFF. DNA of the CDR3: TGTGCCAGCAGCTCACTTAGGGGCACTGAAGCTTTCTTT.